The T cell receptor beta chain under discussion was sequenced for a study of T cell responses to AZD1222 COVID-19 vaccine. Germline loops: CDR1 SGHVS, CDR2 FQNEAQ. The CDR3 loop spans 18 amino acids. V shed 4 bases and J 3 bases; nucleotides not matched to a gene: 11. Regarding the study as a whole: It was only after the peak T cell response that any repertoires were sampled. The donor cohort was predominantly white British with a female majority, and clonal diversity may have been underestimated.

Some second doses came at about 4 weeks and others at about 12 weeks; these were pooled. Libraries were prepared by immunoSEQ multiplex PCR; TCRdb keeps only in-frame clonotypes and omits some of them. The table has around 99,000 clones, around 87% seen once; the top ten hold around 4.4%. This clone was picked up one time. What it binds is unknown. This chain connects TRBV7-8 to TRBJ2-2, with 10 bases fitting TRBD1. The receptor comes from an adult who received the AZD1222 COVID-19 vaccine. Sequences were derived from peripheral blood, sampled 28 days after the second AZD1222 dose. CDR3 residues: CASSSRGTGERDTGELFF. The CDR3 DNA sequence: TGTGCCAGCAGCTCCCGAGGGACAGGGGAAAGGGACACCGGGGAGCTGTTTTTT.